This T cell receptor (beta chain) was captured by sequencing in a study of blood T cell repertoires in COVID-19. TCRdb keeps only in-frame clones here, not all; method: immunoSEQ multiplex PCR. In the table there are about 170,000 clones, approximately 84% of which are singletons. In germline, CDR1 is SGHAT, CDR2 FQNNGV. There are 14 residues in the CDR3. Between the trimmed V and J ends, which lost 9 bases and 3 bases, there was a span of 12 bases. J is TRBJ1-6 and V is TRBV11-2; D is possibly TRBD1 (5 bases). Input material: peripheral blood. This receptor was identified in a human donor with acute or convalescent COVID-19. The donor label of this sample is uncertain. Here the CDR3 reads CASQIGVYNSPLHF. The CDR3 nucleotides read TGTGCCAGTCAGATAGGGGTCTATAATTCACCCCTCCACTTT.